Below are 9 T cell receptor beta chains sequenced from a single sample in a study of human versus mouse CDR3 diversity and MHC coevolution. TCRdb's copy holds only in-frame clones and misses some; the assay was immunoSEQ multiplex PCR. There are some 82,000 clones in the sample; 93% occur only once, and around 1.3% lies in the top ten. Sample: naive CD4+ T cells from blood. The subset was: CD45RO-negative CD62L-positive naive CD4 T cells. The receptor source for this set is a person aged 30 to 69 in good health.

Points on this clone: The same CDR3 is also encoded by other DNA sequences in this sample. V usage is TRBV7-2 and J usage is TRBJ1-2, with TRBD1 matching over 8 bases. V was pared by 1 base and J by 8 bases, with 3 bases of the junction left unmatched. The CDR3 has 13 amino acids. Germline V CDR1 and CDR2: SGHTA, FQGNSA. The CDR3 loop reads CASSLGQGRGYTF. The CDR3 coding sequence is TGTGCCAGCAGCTTAGGACAGGGGCGGGGCTACACCTTC.

This clone was found once. This sequence joins TRBV28 and TRBJ2-5, with 7 positions matching TRBD2. V was clipped by 8 bases and J by 5 bases; unmatched bases: 11. CDR1 and CDR2 from the germline V gene are MDHEN and SYDVKM. The CDR3 spans 14 residues. CDR3 coding DNA: TGTGCCAGCTTCCCGGGCGGGAGCTCGGAGACCCAGTACTTC. Protein product: CASFPGGSSETQYF.

The count of this clone is one. The chain carries TRBV7-2 and TRBJ2-7; possibly TRBD2 for D (5 bases). Germline CDR1 and CDR2: SGHTA and FQGNSA. There are 16 residues in the CDR3. Deletions cut 0 bases from V and 3 bases from J, with 15 bases between. Here the CDR3 DNA reads TGTGCCAGCAGCTTAGCCCCCAGCGGAGGACTCTACGAGCAGTACTTC. Its protein product is CASSLAPSGGLYEQYF.

A single count supports this clone. The chain uses TRBV6-5 and TRBJ2-7; D is unresolved. The CDR3 consists of 11 residues. Germline V CDR1 and CDR2: MNHEY, SVGAGI. V shed 4 bases and J shed 4 bases, with 5 bases lying between them. CDR3 DNA sequence: TGTGCCAGCAGTTCCGTGTACGAGCAGTACTTC. This sequence encodes CASSSVYEQYF.

V is TRBV5-1 and J is TRBJ1-1; 8 positions agree with TRBD1. CDR1 is SGHRS, CDR2 YFSETQ, per germline. The CDR3 has 13 residues. Trimming cost V 0 bases and J 10 bases; bases outside gene matches: 5. The chain's CDR3 is CASSLGQGLAAFF. The CDR3 region has the DNA TGCGCCAGCAGCTTGGGACAGGGGCTCGCAGCTTTCTTT.

The chain carries TRBV12-5 and TRBJ1-5; D is ambiguous. Germline V gives CDR1 LGHNT, CDR2 FRNRAP. Deletions cut 0 bases from V and 0 bases from J, with 15 bases between. The CDR3 runs 18 residues. The CDR3, as DNA: TGTGCTAGTGGTTTGGTCCATGGAGGGAGTAATAGCAATCAGCCCCAGCATTTT. Translating it yields CASGLVHGGSNSNQPQHF.

The count of this clone is one. The chain carries TRBV30 and TRBJ2-7, with D perhaps TRBD1 (5 bases). Germline-derived CDR1 and CDR2 are GTSNPN and SVGIG (reference sequence). V gave up 4 bases and J gave up 0 bases, with 10 bases separating them. The CDR3 has 13 amino acids. The CDR3 protein is CAWTQGISYEQYF. CDR3 in DNA: TGTGCCTGGACCCAGGGAATCTCCTACGAGCAGTACTTC.

Only one count was recorded for this clone. This chain connects TRBV9 to TRBJ2-2; D ambiguous. The CDR3 covers 15 residues. Trimming removed 0 bases from V and 2 bases from J, with 8 bases in between. The germline V gene has CDR1 SGDLS and CDR2 YYNGEE. For the CDR3, the DNA is TGTGCCAGCAGCGTAGGTACTTTCAACACCGGGGAGCTGTTTTTT. Residues: CASSVGTFNTGELFF.

This chain connects TRBV7-2 to TRBJ2-7; 10 bases line up with TRBD1. This CDR3 is 15 amino acids long. V lost 5 bases, J lost 4 bases, and 8 bases stayed unmatched. Looked up from germline, CDR1 is SGHTA and CDR2 is FQGNSA. CDR3 residues: CASSQDRGPWYEQYF. For the CDR3, the DNA is TGTGCCAGCAGCCAAGACAGGGGGCCATGGTACGAGCAGTACTTC. The complete variable domain, with remaining parts taken from reference TRBV7-2 and TRBJ2-7, reads GAGVSQSPSNKVTEKGKDVELRCDPISGHTALYWYRQSLGQGLEFLIYFQGNSAPDKSGLPSDRFSAERTGGSVSTLTIQRTQQEDSAVYLCASSQDRGPWYEQYFGPGTRLTVT.